This paragraph reports one T cell receptor (beta chain). Antigen specificity is unknown. Germline values: CDR1 MNHEY, CDR2 SMNVEV (reference sequence). V gave up 6 bases and J gave up 4 bases; unmatched junction bases: 26. The CDR3 is 22 amino acids. This sample is drawn from a study of shared clonotypes between healthy human individuals. The method was immunoSEQ multiplex PCR; TCRdb's version includes in-frame clones alone and lacks a portion of them. The data hold some 200,000 clones, with 65% observed a single time. Study-wide results and limits: The generation probabilities recorded for non-shared clonotypes fell below those of clonotypes shared by all four donors.

Sequencing was done on a sample of memory CD4+ T cells sorted from blood. Subset indicated: CD45RA-negative fraction. The genes are TRBV27 and TRBJ2-1; 11 bases fit TRBD2. This TCR derives from a man aged 25-45 years in good health. CDR3 sequence (DNA): TGTGCCAGCAGACTCCTAGTGGGGGAGGTGGGGGCTAGCGGGGGGAAATACAATGAGCAGTTCTTC. It translates to CASRLLVGEVGASGGKYNEQFF.